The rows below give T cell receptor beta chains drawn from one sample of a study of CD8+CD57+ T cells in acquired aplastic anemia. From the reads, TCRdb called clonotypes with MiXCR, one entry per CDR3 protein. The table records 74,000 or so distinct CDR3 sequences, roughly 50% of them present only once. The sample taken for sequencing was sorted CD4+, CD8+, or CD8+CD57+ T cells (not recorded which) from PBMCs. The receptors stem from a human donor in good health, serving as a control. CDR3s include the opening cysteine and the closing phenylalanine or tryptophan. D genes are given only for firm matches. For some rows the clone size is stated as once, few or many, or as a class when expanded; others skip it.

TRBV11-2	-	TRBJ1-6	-	CASSLTQVAYNSPLHF	TGTGCCAGCAGCTTAACACAGGTCGCCTATAATTCACCCCTCCACTTT
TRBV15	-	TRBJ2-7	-	CATSRDVEGYEQYF	TGTGCCACCAGCAGAGACGTGGAGGGCTACGAGCAGTACTTC
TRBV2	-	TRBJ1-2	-	CASTYLGINYGYTF	TGTGCCAGCACCTACTTGGGTATAAACTATGGCTACACCTTC
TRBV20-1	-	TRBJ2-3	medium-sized	CSAHPRLRTDTQYF	TGCAGTGCTCATCCCAGGTTGAGGACAGATACGCAGTATTTT
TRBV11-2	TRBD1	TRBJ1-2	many	CASSSDRVYGYTF	TGTGCCAGCAGCTCCGACAGGGTCTATGGCTACACCTTC
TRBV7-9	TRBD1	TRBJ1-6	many	CASSSLRDTRTGTLHF	TGTGCCAGCAGCTCCTTACGAGATACGAGGACAGGCACCCTCCACTTT
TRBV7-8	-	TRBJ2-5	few	CASSGTRQETQYF	TGTGCCAGCAGTGGGACAAGACAAGAGACCCAGTACTTC
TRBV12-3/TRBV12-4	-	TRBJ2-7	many	CASSEELGSYEQYF	TGTGCCAGCAGCGAAGAACTGGGCTCCTACGAGCAGTACTTC
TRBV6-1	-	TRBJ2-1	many	CASSDRGSYNEQFF	TGTGCCAGCAGTGATAGGGGGAGTTACAATGAGCAGTTCTTC
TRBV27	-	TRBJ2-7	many	CASSYTGREHSYEQYF	TGTGCCAGCAGTTATACGGGACGGGAACACTCCTACGAGCAGTACTTC
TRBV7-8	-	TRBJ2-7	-	CASSSERYEQYF	TGTGCCAGCAGCTCAGAGCGGTACGAGCAGTACTTC
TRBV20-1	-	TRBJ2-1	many	CSARDLGDYNEQFF	TGCAGTGCTAGAGATCTAGGGGACTACAATGAGCAGTTCTTC
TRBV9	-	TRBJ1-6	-	CASSGGVNSPLHF	TGTGCCAGCAGCGGGGGGGTCAATTCACCCCTCCACTTT
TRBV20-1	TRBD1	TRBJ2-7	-	CSALDRSRDEQYF	TGCAGTGCTTTGGACAGGTCAAGGGACGAGCAGTACTTC
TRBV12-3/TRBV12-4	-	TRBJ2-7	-	CASSPGPSSEQYF	TGTGCCAGCAGTCCAGGGCCAAGTTCGGAGCAGTACTTC
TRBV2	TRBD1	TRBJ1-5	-	CASSEDRGADQPQHF	TGTGCCAGCAGTGAAGACAGGGGGGCTGATCAGCCCCAGCATTTT
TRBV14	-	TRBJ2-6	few	CASSQDLTVSGADVLTF	TGTGCCAGCAGCCAAGACTTGACGGTCTCTGGGGCCGACGTCCTGACTTTC
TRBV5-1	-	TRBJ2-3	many	CASSLVGRASDFADTQYF	TGCGCCAGCAGCTTGGTAGGTCGGGCTAGCGATTTTGCAGATACGCAGTATTTT
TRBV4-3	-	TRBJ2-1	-	CASSQESGNEQFF	TGCGCCAGCAGCCAAGAGTCAGGAAATGAGCAGTTCTTC
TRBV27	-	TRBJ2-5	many	CASSRRGEETQYF	TGTGCCAGCAGTCGACGGGGCGAAGAGACCCAGTACTTC
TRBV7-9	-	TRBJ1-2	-	CPSSSGHVNYGYTF	TGTCCCAGCAGCTCGGGACATGTTAACTATGGCTACACCTTC
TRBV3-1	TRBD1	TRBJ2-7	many	CASSPRQGVDEQYF	TGTGCCAGCAGCCCCCGACAGGGGGTCGACGAGCAGTACTTC
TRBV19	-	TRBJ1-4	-	CASSIQQGANEKLFF	TGTGCCAGTAGTATTCAACAGGGTGCAAATGAAAAACTGTTTTTT
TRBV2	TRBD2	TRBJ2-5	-	CASSGGLAGRGDQETQYF	TGTGCCAGCAGTGGTGGACTAGCGGGGAGGGGGGATCAAGAGACCCAGTACTTC
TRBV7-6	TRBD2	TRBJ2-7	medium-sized	CASSIGTSGAYEQYF	TGTGCCAGCAGCATTGGGACTAGCGGTGCCTACGAGCAGTACTTC
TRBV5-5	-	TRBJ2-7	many	CASSLGDVAYEQYF	TGTGCCAGCAGCTTGGGCGACGTCGCCTACGAGCAGTACTTC
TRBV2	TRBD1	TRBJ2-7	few	CASRSGQSYEQYF	TGTGCCAGCCGGTCGGGACAGTCCTACGAGCAGTACTTC
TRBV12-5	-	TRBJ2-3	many	CASGLGADTQYF	TGTGCTAGTGGTCTAGGGGCAGATACGCAGTATTTT
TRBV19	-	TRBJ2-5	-	CASSFLLAGGRETQYF	TGTGCCAGCAGCTTTTTATTGGCAGGGGGGAGGGAGACCCAGTACTTC